These T cell receptor beta chains were read from a single sample in a study of low-dose radiotherapy and immunotherapy resistance in tumors. TCRdb re-analysed the reads in MiXCR, keeping a single row per CDR3 protein. The data contain around 60,000 distinct CDR3 sequences, about a quarter of them seen just once; the ten biggest clones take up 6% to 8.5%. The sequencing used PBMCs, collected after low-dose radiotherapy plus immunotherapy. These receptors were obtained from a male donor with prostate cancer. The CDR3 runs from the conserved cysteine through the conserved F or W.

v_call	j_call	cdr3_aa
TRBV30	TRBJ1-5	CAWSLGQDLSYSNQPQHF
TRBV24-1	TRBJ2-1	CATSDFQREGQFF
TRBV6-1	TRBJ2-7	CASSEDWELGRVGYF
TRBV28	TRBJ2-3	CASRGPGTDTQYF
TRBV28	TRBJ2-5	CASSLPREVQETQYF
TRBV4-3	TRBJ1-2	CASSQTQGVKWVYTF
TRBV9	TRBJ2-5	CASSVGGAETQYF
TRBV3-1	TRBJ2-2	CASSLGLGGPGELFF
TRBV5-1	TRBJ2-7	CASSLTASYEQYF
TRBV25-1	TRBJ2-2	CASDSGLTANTGELFF
TRBV11-2	TRBJ1-5	CASSFNPDQPQHF
TRBV19	TRBJ1-6	CASSISSEGFSPLHF
TRBV21-1	TRBJ2-3	CASVDRREADTQYF
TRBV28	TRBJ2-3	CASSPLGGSTDTQYF
TRBV30	TRBJ1-1	CAWSVRLVMNTEAFF
TRBV2	TRBJ1-5	CASSVDRQPQHF
TRBV5-1	TRBJ2-7	CASRTGTSSYEQYF
TRBV9	TRBJ2-3	CASSVGGTDTQYF
TRBV28	TRBJ2-5	CASRNRGPQETQYF
TRBV27	TRBJ2-3	CASSFTASTDTQYF
TRBV6-1	TRBJ1-2	CASMAGTYGYTF
TRBV3-1	TRBJ2-5	CASSQSYETQYF
TRBV3-1	TRBJ2-2	CASSQVGLADFPNTGELFF
TRBV5-4	TRBJ2-1	CASSFPGPVNEQFF
TRBV12-3/TRBV12-4	TRBJ1-5	CASSLGQGAYSNQPQHF
TRBV30	TRBJ2-3	CAWSPFEGDTQYF
TRBV18	TRBJ1-5	CASSPPGQASNQPQHF
TRBV30	TRBJ2-7	CACRQGIHEQYF
TRBV25-1	TRBJ1-2	CASSEYVGRDYGYTF
TRBV14	TRBJ2-1	CASSRLDAPRYNEQFF
TRBV23-1	TRBJ2-2	CASSQSLGPHRGAVFF
TRBV6-2/TRBV6-3	TRBJ2-2	CASRRTSGYPGELFF
TRBV7-3	TRBJ2-7	CASSEGGQGAEFSYEQYF
TRBV5-4	TRBJ1-6	CASSRGSRHSPLHF
TRBV7-9	TRBJ2-7	CASSLADRPYEQYF
TRBV5-6	TRBJ2-5	CASSLRSGETQYF
TRBV6-2/TRBV6-3	TRBJ2-1	CASVPLAGGSNEQFF
TRBV5-1	TRBJ2-7	CASSLVGTGAYEQYF
TRBV7-3	TRBJ1-1	CASSLVKGNTEAFF
TRBV6-2/TRBV6-3	TRBJ2-3	CASSYLGSRGEGTDTQYF
TRBV5-8	TRBJ2-2	CASSLSFGSLNTGELFF
TRBV5-1	TRBJ2-2	CASSLGQGIGELFF
TRBV12-3/TRBV12-4	TRBJ2-1	CASTTAGGNEQFF
TRBV2	TRBJ1-4	CASFTDSVGEKLFF
TRBV12-3/TRBV12-4	TRBJ1-1	CASSSRQGMNTEAFF
TRBV2	TRBJ1-5	CASSERGGLMYF
TRBV28	TRBJ1-2	CATKSDRRYGYTF
TRBV29-1	TRBJ2-3	CSVDLVDTQYF
TRBV6-2/TRBV6-3	TRBJ2-1	CASSYSILTGGGNEQFF
TRBV28	TRBJ2-4	CASSHQPAGGTKNIQYF
TRBV11-2	TRBJ2-7	CASSPVRGPTAYEQYF
TRBV5-6	TRBJ1-5	CASSATDRGLLNQPQHF
TRBV2	TRBJ2-5	CASYAVAEETQYF
TRBV11-2	TRBJ2-5	CASSLEGGGTNTQYF
TRBV2	TRBJ1-1	CASSGDGGRNTEAFF
TRBV7-2	TRBJ1-1	CASSLAGGLATEAFF